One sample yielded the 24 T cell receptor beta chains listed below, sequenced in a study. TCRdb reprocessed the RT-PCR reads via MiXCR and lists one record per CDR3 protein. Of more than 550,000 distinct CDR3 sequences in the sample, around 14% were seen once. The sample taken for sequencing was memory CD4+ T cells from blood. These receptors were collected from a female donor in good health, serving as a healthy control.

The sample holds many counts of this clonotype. The CDR3 region is CASSLVAETYEQYF. Written as DNA, the CDR3 is TGCGCCAGCAGCTTGGTGGCAGAGACCTACGAGCAGTACTTC. The rearrangement joins TRBV5-1 to TRBJ2-7, with D uncertain. The CDR3 has 14 amino acids. The germline V and J ends were trimmed by 0 bases and 2 bases, with 9 bases remaining between them. CDR1 SGHRS and CDR2 YFSETQ come from the germline V gene.

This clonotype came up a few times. CDR3 nucleotides: TGTGCCAGCAGCTTAGTACAGGGCCTCGGGCGGCCCCAGCATTTT. It is translated as CASSLVQGLGRPQHF. The rearrangement uses TRBV7-2 and TRBJ1-5, with D possibly TRBD1 on 6 matching bases. Trimming stripped 1 base from V and 9 bases from J, with 16 bases between. Looked up from germline, CDR1 is SGHTA and CDR2 is FQGNSA. The CDR3 loop spans 15 amino acids. Full variable domain (missing parts from reference TRBV7-2 and TRBJ1-5): GAGVSQSPSNKVTEKGKDVELRCDPISGHTALYWYRQSLGQGLEFLIYFQGNSAPDKSGLPSDRFSAERTGGSVSTLTIQRTQQEDSAVYLCASSLVQGLGRPQHFGDGTRLSIL.

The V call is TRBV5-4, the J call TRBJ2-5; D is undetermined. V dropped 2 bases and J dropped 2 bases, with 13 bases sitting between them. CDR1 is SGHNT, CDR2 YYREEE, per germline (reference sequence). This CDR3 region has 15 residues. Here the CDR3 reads CASSFYSTLQETQYF. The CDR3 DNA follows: TGTGCCAGCAGCTTCTACAGTACATTACAAGAGACCCAGTACTTC.

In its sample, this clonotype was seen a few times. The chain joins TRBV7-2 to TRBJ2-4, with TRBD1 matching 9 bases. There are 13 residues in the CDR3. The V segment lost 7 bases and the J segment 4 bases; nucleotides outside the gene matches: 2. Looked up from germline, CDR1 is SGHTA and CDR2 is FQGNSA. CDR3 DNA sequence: TGTGCCAGCAAGGACAGGGGAAAAAACATTCAGTACTTC. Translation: CASKDRGKNIQYF.

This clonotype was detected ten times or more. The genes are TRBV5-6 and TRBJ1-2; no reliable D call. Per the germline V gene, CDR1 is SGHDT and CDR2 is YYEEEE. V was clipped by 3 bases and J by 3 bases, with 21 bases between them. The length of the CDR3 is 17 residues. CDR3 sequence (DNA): TGTGCCAGCAGCTCGGGGATCTCCGGTCTTGGTGACTATGGCTACACCTTC. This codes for CASSSGISGLGDYGYTF. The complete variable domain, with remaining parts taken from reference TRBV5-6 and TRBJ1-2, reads DAGVTQSPTHLIKTRGQQVTLRCSPKSGHDTVSWYQQALGQGPQFIFQYYEEEERQRGNFPDRFSGHQFPNYSSELNVNALLLGDSALYLCASSSGISGLGDYGYTFGSGTRLTVV.

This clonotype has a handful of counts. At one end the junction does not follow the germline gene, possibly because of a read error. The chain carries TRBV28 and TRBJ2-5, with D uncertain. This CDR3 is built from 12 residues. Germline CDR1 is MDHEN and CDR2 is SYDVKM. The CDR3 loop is CASTPDQETQYF. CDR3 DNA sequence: TGTGCCAGCACCCCAGACCAGGAGACCCAGTACTTC.

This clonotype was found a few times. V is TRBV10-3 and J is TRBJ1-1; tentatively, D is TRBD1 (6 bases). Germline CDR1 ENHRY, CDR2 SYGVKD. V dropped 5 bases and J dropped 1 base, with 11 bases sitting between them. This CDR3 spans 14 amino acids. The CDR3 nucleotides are TGTGCCATCAGTTGGGACAAAGAGAACACTGAAGCTTTCTTT. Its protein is CAISWDKENTEAFF.

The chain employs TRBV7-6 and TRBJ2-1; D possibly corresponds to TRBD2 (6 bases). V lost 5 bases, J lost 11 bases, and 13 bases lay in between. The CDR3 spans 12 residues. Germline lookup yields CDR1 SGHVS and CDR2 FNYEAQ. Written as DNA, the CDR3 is TGTGCCAGCAGCGGAGCGGGCCCTAAGCAGTTCTTC. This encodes CASSGAGPKQFF. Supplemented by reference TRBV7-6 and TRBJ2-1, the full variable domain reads GAGVSQSPRYKVTKRGQDVALRCDPISGHVSLYWYRQALGQGPEFLTYFNYEAQQDKSGLPNDRFSAERPEGSISTLTIQRTEQRDSAMYRCASSGAGPKQFFGPGTRLTVL.

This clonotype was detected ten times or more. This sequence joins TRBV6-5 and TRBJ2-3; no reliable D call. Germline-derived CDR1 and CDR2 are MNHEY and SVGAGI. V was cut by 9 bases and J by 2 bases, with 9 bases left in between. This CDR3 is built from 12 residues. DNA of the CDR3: TGTGCCAGTGGACGGATCACAGATACGCAGTATTTT. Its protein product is CASGRITDTQYF.

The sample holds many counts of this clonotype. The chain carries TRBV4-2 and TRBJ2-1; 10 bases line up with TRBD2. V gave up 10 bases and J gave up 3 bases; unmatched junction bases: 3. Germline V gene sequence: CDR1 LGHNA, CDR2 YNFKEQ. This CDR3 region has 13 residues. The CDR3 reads CAISSGSYNEQFF. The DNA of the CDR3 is TGTGCCATCTCTAGCGGGAGCTACAATGAGCAGTTCTTC.

CDR3 residues: CASSSTSVGPETQYF. The CDR3 nucleotides read TGTGCCAGCAGCTCAACTAGTGTGGGGCCAGAGACCCAGTACTTC. The rearrangement links TRBV7-9 to TRBJ2-5; either TRBD1 or TRBD2 may fit D (5 bases each). Germline assignment: CDR1 SEHNR and CDR2 FQNEAQ (reference sequence). The CDR3 contains 15 residues. The V end was cut by 4 bases, the J end by 4 bases, with 16 bases between.

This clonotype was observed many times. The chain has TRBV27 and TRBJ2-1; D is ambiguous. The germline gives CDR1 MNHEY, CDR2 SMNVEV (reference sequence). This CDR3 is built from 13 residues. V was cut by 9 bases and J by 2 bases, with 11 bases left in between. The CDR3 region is CARHPRAYNEQFF. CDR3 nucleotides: TGTGCCAGACACCCTCGGGCCTACAATGAGCAGTTCTTC.

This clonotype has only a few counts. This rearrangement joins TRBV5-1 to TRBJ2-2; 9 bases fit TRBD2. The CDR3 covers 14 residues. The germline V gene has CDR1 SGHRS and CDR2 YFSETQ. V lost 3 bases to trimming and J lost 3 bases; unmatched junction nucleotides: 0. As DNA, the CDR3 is TGCGCCAGCAGCTGGACTAGCGACACCGGGGAGCTGTTTTTT. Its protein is CASSWTSDTGELFF. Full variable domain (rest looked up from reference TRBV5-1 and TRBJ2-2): KAGVTQTPRYLIKTRGQQVTLSCSPISGHRSVSWYQQTPGQGLQFLFEYFSETQRNKGNFPGRFSGRQFSNSRSEMNVSTLELGDSALYLCASSWTSDTGELFFGEGSRLTVL.

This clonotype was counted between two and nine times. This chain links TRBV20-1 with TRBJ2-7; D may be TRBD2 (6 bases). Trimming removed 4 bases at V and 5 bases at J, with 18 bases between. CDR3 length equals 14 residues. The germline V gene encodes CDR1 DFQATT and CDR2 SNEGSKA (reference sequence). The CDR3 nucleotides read TGCAGTGCTACGATAGGGACTTCCAAAAACGAGCAGTACTTC. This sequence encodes CSATIGTSKNEQYF.

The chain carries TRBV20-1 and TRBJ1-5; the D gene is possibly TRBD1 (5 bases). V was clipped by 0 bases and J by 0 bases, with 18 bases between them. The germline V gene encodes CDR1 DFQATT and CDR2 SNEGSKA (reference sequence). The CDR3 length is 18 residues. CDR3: CSARDSTRTGDSNQPQHF. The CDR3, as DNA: TGCAGTGCTAGAGATTCGACAAGGACGGGGGATAGCAATCAGCCCCAGCATTTT.

CDR3 protein: CATGSRVQETQYF. CDR3 in DNA: TGTGCCACGGGAAGCCGCGTTCAAGAGACCCAGTACTTC. The V call is TRBV24-1, the J call TRBJ2-5; the D is unclear. CDR3 size: 13 residues. V was clipped by 10 bases and J by 2 bases, with 13 bases between them. Per the germline V gene, CDR1 is KGHDR and CDR2 is SFDVKD.

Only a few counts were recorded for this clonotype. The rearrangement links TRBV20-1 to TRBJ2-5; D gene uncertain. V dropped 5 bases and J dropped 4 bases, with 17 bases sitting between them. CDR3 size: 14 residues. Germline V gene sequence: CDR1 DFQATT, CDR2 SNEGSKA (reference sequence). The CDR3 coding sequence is TGCAGTGCTGAGAGGTGGGATACCAGAGAGACCCAGTACTTC. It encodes CSAERWDTRETQYF.

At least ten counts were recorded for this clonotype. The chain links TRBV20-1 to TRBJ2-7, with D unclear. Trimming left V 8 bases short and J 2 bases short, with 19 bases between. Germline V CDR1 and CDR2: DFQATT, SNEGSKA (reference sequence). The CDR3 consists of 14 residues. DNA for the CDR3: TGCAGTCCTGCGAGGCCCAAAGGAACCTACGAGCAGTACTTC. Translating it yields CSPARPKGTYEQYF.

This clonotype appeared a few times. CDR3 protein: CASSRGAEYEQYF. The CDR3 region has the DNA TGTGCCAGCTCACGAGGGGCAGAATACGAGCAGTACTTC. V gene TRBV18 combines with J gene TRBJ2-7; D is possibly TRBD1 or TRBD2 (5 bases each). Germline V lookup: CDR1 KGHSH, CDR2 LQKENI. The CDR3 is made up of 13 amino acids. Trimming removed 4 bases at V and 4 bases at J, with 11 bases between.

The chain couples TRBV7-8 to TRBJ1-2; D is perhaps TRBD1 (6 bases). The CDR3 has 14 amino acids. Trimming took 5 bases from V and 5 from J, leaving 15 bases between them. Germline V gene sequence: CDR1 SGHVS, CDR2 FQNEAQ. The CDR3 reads CASSLYRDPYGYTF. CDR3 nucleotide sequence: TGTGCCAGCAGCCTATACAGGGATCCTTATGGCTACACCTTC.

Written as DNA, the CDR3 is TGTGCCAGCAGCTTAAATAAAGGGGCTGCAGGAGATACGCAGTATTTT. Protein product: CASSLNKGAAGDTQYF. The chain carries TRBV7-2 and TRBJ2-3, with D possibly being TRBD1 (5 bases). The V end was cut by 2 bases, the J end by 5 bases, with 17 bases between. The CDR3 consists of 16 residues. Germline CDR1 and CDR2: SGHTA and FQGNSA.

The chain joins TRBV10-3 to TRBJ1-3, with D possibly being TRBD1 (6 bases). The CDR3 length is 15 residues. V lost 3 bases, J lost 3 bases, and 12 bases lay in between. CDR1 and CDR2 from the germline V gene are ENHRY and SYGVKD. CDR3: CAISEPGASGNTIYF. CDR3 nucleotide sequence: TGTGCCATCAGTGAACCGGGGGCTAGTGGAAACACCATATATTTT.

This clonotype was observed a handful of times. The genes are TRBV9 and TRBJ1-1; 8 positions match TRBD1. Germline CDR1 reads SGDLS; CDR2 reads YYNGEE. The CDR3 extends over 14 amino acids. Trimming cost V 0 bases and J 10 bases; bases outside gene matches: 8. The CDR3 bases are TGTGCCAGCAGCGTAGGGTCCCTACAGGGGGGAGCTTTCTTT. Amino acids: CASSVGSLQGGAFF.

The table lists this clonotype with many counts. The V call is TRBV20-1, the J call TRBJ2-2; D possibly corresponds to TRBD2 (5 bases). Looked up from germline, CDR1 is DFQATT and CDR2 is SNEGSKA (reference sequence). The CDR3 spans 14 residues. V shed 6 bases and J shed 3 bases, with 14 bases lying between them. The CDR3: CSAGGEGYTGELFF. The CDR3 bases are TGCAGTGCCGGCGGCGAGGGATACACCGGGGAGCTGTTTTTT.